The clone carrying this TCR beta chain appeared many times. The antigen is unknown. Time point noted: pre-sensitization, week 0. Treatment here: therapeutic diphenylcyclopropenone sensitization with weekly scalp DPC. Donors were 18 to 70-year-old alopecia patients suitable for DPC. The CDR3 totals 14 residues. Trimming left V 1 base short and J 7 bases short, with 13 bases between. In germline, CDR1 is MNHEY, CDR2 SMNVEV (reference sequence). The sample comes from a study of human T cells and chemical hapten exposure. Study information: Patch tests applied 0.01% DPC to the upper back, read at 6 days. Per-sample variation in TCR yield stemmed mainly from small pooled library volume differences.

MiXCR, applied by TCRdb to the RACE reads, yields one record per CDR3 protein. The repertoire consists of around 100,000 distinct CDR3 sequences, with more than 10% occurring once and the leading ten covering more than 2.5%. Study results and caveats: Donors, who had alopecia, may show an immune response that differs from healthy people's.

The rearrangement links TRBV27 to TRBJ1-1; D gene ambiguous. The TCR originated in a woman aged 55-70 years with alopecia areata. Some clones in this sample may be carry-over from other donors' samples. This sample comprised whole blood, obtained in connection with sensitization to the hapten diphenylcyclopropenone (DPC). The CDR3 spells CASSLYGGRGEAFF. The CDR3 bases are TGTGCCAGCAGTTTATACGGTGGAAGAGGTGAAGCTTTCTTT.